What follows are 26 T cell receptor beta chains derived from one specimen sequenced in a study of radiation and T cells in renal cell carcinoma. The time point denotes: blood 2 weeks post-SBRT. Treatment indicated: 15 Gy SBRT to primary tumor, nephrectomy 4 weeks later. Method: immunoSEQ multiplex PCR; TCRdb's copy keeps in-frame clones and lacks some. The sample consists of around 130,000 clones, 75% to 85% of them appearing once. Sequencing used blood, obtained from a patient whose treatment included radiotherapy and nephrectomy. The origin of the receptors is a woman aged 60-75 years with renal cell carcinoma.

The CDR3 spells CASSLQGTGANVLTF. In DNA, the CDR3 is TGTGCCAGCAGTCTTCAGGGCACCGGGGCCAACGTCCTGACTTTC. The V and J genes are TRBV25-1 and TRBJ2-6; a possible D gene is TRBD1 (5 bases). V was clipped by 5 bases and J by 4 bases, with 12 bases between them. This CDR3 is built from 15 residues. CDR1 and CDR2 (germline): MGHDK, SYGVNS.

The chain uses TRBV5-1 and TRBJ2-3; the D gene is possibly TRBD1 (6 bases). Germline CDR1 is SGHRS and CDR2 is YFSETQ. The CDR3 sequence is 14 residues long. Trimming removed 4 bases at V and 6 bases at J, with 15 bases between. CDR3 bases: TGCGCCAGCAGCCCGGGACATGACCTGGATACGCAGTATTTT. Its translation is CASSPGHDLDTQYF.

The chain recombines TRBV28 with TRBJ1-4; D is unclear. CDR1 and CDR2 from the germline V gene are MDHEN and SYDVKM. The CDR3 consists of 14 residues. The germline V and J ends were trimmed by 5 bases and 7 bases, with 14 bases remaining between them. CDR3 amino acids: CASSHTSFREKLFF. The DNA for the CDR3 is TGTGCCAGCAGTCACACCTCATTCCGTGAAAAACTGTTTTTT.

This clone was detected only once. The chain has TRBV7-2 and TRBJ1-2; D remains ambiguous. The germline V gene encodes CDR1 SGHTA and CDR2 FQGNSA. This CDR3 has 11 residues. V was trimmed by 7 bases and J by 1 base, leaving 4 bases between them. CDR3 protein: CASNLNYGYTF. The CDR3 DNA reads as TGTGCCAGCAACCTTAACTATGGCTACACCTTC.

This clone was counted between two and nine times. The chain carries TRBV6-5 and TRBJ1-2; D is ambiguous. V was clipped by 6 bases and J by 4 bases, with 18 bases between them. This CDR3 comprises 15 residues. Germline V lookup: CDR1 MNHEY, CDR2 SVGAGI. CDR3 coding DNA: TGTGCCAGCAGCCCGGCTCAGAGACTACTCTATGGCTACACCTTC. Translated, it gives CASSPAQRLLYGYTF.

This rearrangement joins TRBV7-3 to TRBJ1-1; 7 bases are shared with TRBD1. With V trimmed by 5 bases and J by 7 bases, 7 bases remained unmatched. The CDR3 consists of 13 residues. CDR1 and CDR2 (germline): SGHTA, FQGTGA. CDR3 region: CASSAGTAYEAFF. The CDR3 DNA is TGTGCCAGCAGCGCCGGGACAGCCTATGAAGCTTTCTTT.

This clone appeared a few times. V is TRBV19 and J is TRBJ1-5, with no clear D. Trimming stripped 8 bases from V and 0 bases from J, with 17 bases between. This CDR3 comprises 16 residues. CDR1 is LNHDA and CDR2 is SQIVND in the germline V gene (reference sequence). CDR3 sequence: CASYPYSDNSNQPQHF. The CDR3 DNA sequence: TGTGCCAGTTACCCTTACAGCGATAATAGCAATCAGCCCCAGCATTTT.

This clone was recorded a few times. V usage is TRBV6-1 and J usage is TRBJ2-7; unclear D gene. CDR3 length: 12 residues. Deletions cut 7 bases from V and 6 bases from J, with 13 bases between. Germline lookup yields CDR1 MNHNS and CDR2 SASEGT. Here the CDR3 reads CASKDARGEQYF. CDR3 nucleotide sequence: TGTGCCAGCAAGGATGCTCGCGGCGAGCAGTACTTC.

The chain is built from TRBV6-5 and TRBJ1-2, with D perhaps matching TRBD1 (5 bases). The CDR3 loop spans 13 amino acids. CDR1 and CDR2 (germline): MNHEY, SVGAGI. The V end lost 2 bases, the J end lost 4 bases, and 8 bases lay between the germline ends. The chain's CDR3 is CASSYDGTYGYTF. CDR3 coding DNA: TGTGCCAGCAGTTACGACGGGACCTATGGCTACACCTTC.

The chain is built from TRBV5-4 and TRBJ2-6; 7 bases are shared with TRBD2. The V gene end was trimmed by 4 bases and the J gene end by 0 bases; junction bases not matched to a gene: 4. CDR1 is SGHNT, CDR2 YYREEE, per germline (reference sequence). The CDR3 is 16 residues long. The DNA for the CDR3 is TGTGCCAGCAGCCCAGCGGGGAGCTCTGGGGCCAACGTCCTGACTTTC. As protein: CASSPAGSSGANVLTF.

This chain uses TRBV7-9 with TRBJ2-1, with 9 bases identical to TRBD1. CDR1 is SEHNR and CDR2 is FQNEAQ in the germline V gene (reference sequence). The CDR3 runs 14 residues. The V segment lost 5 bases and the J segment 7 bases; nucleotides outside the gene matches: 6. The CDR3 sequence: CASSLPDRGNEQFF. The CDR3 coding sequence is TGTGCCAGCAGCCTTCCGGACAGGGGTAATGAGCAGTTCTTC.

This clone was observed once. The chain has TRBV5-1 and TRBJ2-7, with 13 positions matching TRBD2. This CDR3 region has 15 residues. V gave up 3 bases and J gave up 5 bases; unmatched junction bases: 5. CDR1 and CDR2 (germline): SGHRS, YFSETQ. CDR3 bases: TGCGCCAGCAGCTCGACTAGCGGGAGGCTGGACGAGCAGTACTTC. Translation: CASSSTSGRLDEQYF.

This clone was detected a few times. This rearrangement joins TRBV18 to TRBJ2-4; D may be TRBD2 (6 bases). Germline loops: CDR1 KGHSH, CDR2 LQKENI. The V gene lost 0 bases and the J gene lost 0 bases, with 12 bases spanning the gap. This CDR3 has 17 amino acids. CDR3 bases: TGTGCCAGCTCACCACCGGGACTGCGGGTAGCCAAAAACATTCAGTACTTC. Its protein product is CASSPPGLRVAKNIQYF.

The gene calls are TRBV28 and TRBJ2-7, with TRBD2 matching over 12 bases. With 5 bases clipped from V and 6 bases from J, the junction kept 8 bases outside the gene matches. CDR3 length equals 15 residues. Germline V CDR1 and CDR2: MDHEN, SYDVKM. The CDR3 loop reads CASSISSGRAREQYF. CDR3 DNA sequence: TGTGCCAGCAGTATATCTAGCGGGAGGGCCCGCGAGCAGTACTTC.

The gene calls are TRBV5-5 and TRBJ2-7, with a weak D call TRBD1 (5 bases). This CDR3 contains 12 residues. V gave up 0 bases and J gave up 6 bases, with 7 bases separating them. Germline V CDR1 and CDR2: SGHKS, YYEKEE (reference sequence). CDR3 residues: CASSLAQGEQYF. DNA of the CDR3: TGTGCCAGCAGCTTGGCCCAGGGCGAGCAGTACTTC.

In DNA form, the CDR3 reads TGCGCCAGCAGCTTGGGCAGGAGAAACAATAATTCACCCCTCCACTTT. Its protein is CASSLGRRNNNSPLHF. The chain couples TRBV5-1 to TRBJ1-6; D gene ambiguous. CDR1 is SGHRS, CDR2 YFSETQ, per germline. Between the trimmed V and J ends, which lost 0 bases and 5 bases, there was a span of 12 bases. The CDR3 length is 16 residues. Full variable domain (remainder filled in from reference TRBV5-1 and TRBJ1-6): KAGVTQTPRYLIKTRGQQVTLSCSPISGHRSVSWYQQTPGQGLQFLFEYFSETQRNKGNFPGRFSGRQFSNSRSEMNVSTLELGDSALYLCASSLGRRNNNSPLHFGNGTRLTVT.

The chain joins TRBV11-2 to TRBJ2-3; D unresolved. Deletions cut 1 base from V and 4 bases from J, with 3 bases between. The CDR3 totals 12 residues. In germline, CDR1 is SGHAT, CDR2 FQNNGV. CDR3 nucleotides: TGTGCCAGCAGCTTAGGTCCAGATACGCAGTATTTT. This translates into CASSLGPDTQYF.

The rearrangement uses TRBV6-5 and TRBJ1-4; no reliable D call. The CDR3 totals 16 residues. The germline V gene encodes CDR1 MNHEY and CDR2 SVGAGI. The V and J ends lost 0 bases and 5 bases respectively, with 13 bases between them. CDR3 bases: TGTGCCAGCAGTTACTCGTCGGCAGGCCGGAATGAAAAACTGTTTTTT. Its translation is CASSYSSAGRNEKLFF.

The chain couples TRBV15 to TRBJ2-1; TRBD1 is a possible D gene (6 bases). Germline V gene lookup returns CDR1 LNHNV and CDR2 YYDKDF (reference sequence). Trimming took 3 bases from V and 10 from J, leaving 25 bases between them. CDR3 size: 17 residues. The CDR3, as DNA: TGTGCCACCAGCAGGGACCGGGACAAACGTTATGGTTCGGAGCAGTTCTTC. It translates to CATSRDRDKRYGSEQFF.

Only a few counts were recorded for this clone. This chain links TRBV2 with TRBJ1-1; D not certain. V dropped 6 bases and J dropped 1 base, with 9 bases sitting between them. The CDR3 length is 13 residues. Looked up from germline, CDR1 is SNHLY and CDR2 is FYNNEI. The DNA of the CDR3 is TGTGCCAGCAGCCTTAATTGGAACACTGAAGCTTTCTTT. This gives the protein CASSLNWNTEAFF.

The chain recombines TRBV5-1 with TRBJ1-2; 11 nucleotides agree with TRBD1. This CDR3 is 15 amino acids long. V gave up 4 bases and J gave up 7 bases; unmatched junction bases: 9. CDR1 and CDR2 from the germline V gene are SGHRS and YFSETQ. This CDR3 is CASSGGQGDPFGYTF. In DNA form, the CDR3 reads TGCGCCAGCAGCGGGGGACAGGGGGATCCGTTTGGCTACACCTTC.

This clone has more than one count but fewer than ten. The chain couples TRBV28 to TRBJ1-1; D is undetermined. The V end lost 2 bases, the J end lost 5 bases, and 6 bases lay between the germline ends. Germline V gives CDR1 MDHEN, CDR2 SYDVKM. This CDR3 is built from 12 residues. The CDR3 DNA follows: TGTGCCAGCAGTTTACCAGTAACTGAAGCTTTCTTT. It is translated as CASSLPVTEAFF.

This chain links TRBV5-1 with TRBJ1-1; the D is unclear. Germline V CDR1 and CDR2: SGHRS, YFSETQ. Trimming cost V 3 bases and J 2 bases, with 8 bases left between them. CDR3 size: 13 residues. The CDR3 region is CASSSATNTEAFF. Written as DNA, the CDR3 is TGCGCCAGCAGCTCGGCGACCAACACTGAAGCTTTCTTT.

V gene TRBV10-1 combines with J gene TRBJ1-5; D is uncertain. Germline V gene data show CDR1 as WNHNN and CDR2 as SYGVQD (reference sequence). Trimming took 9 bases from V and 2 from J, leaving 11 bases between them. CDR3 length: 13 amino acids. In nucleotides, the CDR3 is TGCGCCAGTGCCGGCGGGGGCAATCAGCCCCAGCATTTT. It specifies CASAGGGNQPQHF.

V and J are TRBV27 and TRBJ1-2; 12 nucleotides match TRBD1. Germline loops: CDR1 MNHEY, CDR2 SMNVEV (reference sequence). The ends lost 5 bases at V and 8 bases at J; junction bases unmatched: 6. This CDR3 is 14 amino acids long. DNA of the CDR3: TGTGCCAGCAGTAGGGGACAGGGGGCGAGGGGCTACACCTTC. Translation: CASSRGQGARGYTF.

J is TRBJ2-7 and V is TRBV28; 10 nucleotides line up with TRBD2. The CDR3 has 15 amino acids. The V gene's germline CDR1 is MDHEN and CDR2 SYDVKM. V shed 4 bases and J 3 bases; nucleotides not matched to a gene: 6. For the CDR3, the DNA is TGTGCCAGCAGTTCGTTGGGACTAGCGAACTACGAGCAGTACTTC. This encodes CASSSLGLANYEQYF. The whole variable domain, remainder taken from reference TRBV28 and TRBJ2-7, is DVKVTQSSRYLVKRTGEKVFLECVQDMDHENMFWYRQDPGLGLRLIYFSYDVKMKEKGDIPEGYSVSREKKERFSLILESASTNQTSMYLCASSSLGLANYEQYFGPGTRLTVT.